One sample yielded the 8 T cell receptor beta chains listed below, sequenced in a study of T cells in localized non-small cell lung cancer. This table comes from immunoSEQ multiplex PCR, and its TCRdb copy is limited to in-frame clones, with some not included. The data show some 30,000 clones, 80% to 95% seen once. Sequences were derived from peripheral blood mononuclear cells, sampled before any cancer treatment. The source is a female donor at least 60 years old with stage II lung adenocarcinoma.

The genes are TRBV19 and TRBJ2-5, with TRBD1 identical over 8 bases. CDR1 is LNHDA and CDR2 is SQIVND in the germline V gene (reference sequence). CDR3 length equals 15 residues. V shed 4 bases and J 5 bases; nucleotides not matched to a gene: 9. CDR3 coding DNA: TGTGCCAGTAGTAAGGCCAGGGACAGGCGGGAGACCCAGTACTTC. Protein sequence: CASSKARDRRETQYF.

The chain joins TRBV29-1 to TRBJ2-7, with D unresolved. Trimming removed 5 bases at V and 2 bases at J, with 7 bases between. CDR3 length equals 11 residues. Germline V gives CDR1 SQVTM, CDR2 ANQGSEA. This CDR3 reads CSVLTTYEQYF. The CDR3, as DNA: TGCAGCGTTCTCACAACCTACGAGCAGTACTTC.

The gene calls are TRBV2 and TRBJ2-3; 10 nucleotides align to TRBD2. CDR1 is SNHLY and CDR2 is FYNNEI in the germline V gene. V gave up 5 bases and J gave up 5 bases; unmatched junction bases: 1. The CDR3 has 13 amino acids. CDR3 nucleotides: TGTGCCAGCAGTAGACTAGCGGGAGATACGCAGTATTTT. Encoded protein: CASSRLAGDTQYF.

The chain has TRBV4-3 and TRBJ2-2; 9 bases align to TRBD1. CDR1 is LGHNA and CDR2 is YSLEER in the germline V gene. J was trimmed by 6 bases and V by 0 bases; bases with no gene match: 8. The CDR3 is 17 residues long. The CDR3 DNA reads TGCGCCAGCAGCCAAGATCTTGGACAGGGGAAGTCCGGGGAGCTGTTTTTT. As protein: CASSQDLGQGKSGELFF.

In this sample, this clone turned up a few times. The CDR3 sequence is CAISLSRDREDYEQYF. The DNA of the CDR3 is TGTGCCATCAGTCTCAGTAGGGACCGAGAGGACTACGAGCAGTACTTC. The rearrangement links TRBV10-3 to TRBJ2-7; D could derive from TRBD1 or TRBD2 (5 bases each). The V and J ends lost 5 bases and 3 bases respectively, with 20 bases between them. CDR1 ENHRY and CDR2 SYGVKD come from the germline V gene. The CDR3 runs to 16 residues.

CDR3: CASGTGGAHYGYTF. The CDR3 DNA sequence: TGTGCCAGCGGTACAGGGGGCGCGCACTATGGCTACACCTTC. This rearrangement joins TRBV28 to TRBJ1-2, with 9 bases aligning to TRBD1. Germline V gene lookup returns CDR1 MDHEN and CDR2 SYDVKM. The CDR3 consists of 14 residues. Germline trimming cut 8 bases from V and 3 bases from J; bases unmatched to any gene: 7.

The chain uses TRBV28 and TRBJ1-2; 7 bases are shared with TRBD1. Germline CDR1 is MDHEN and CDR2 is SYDVKM. The CDR3 sequence is 12 residues long. The junction had 7 bases not matched to a gene; V was cut back by 7 bases and J by 8 bases. CDR3 loop: CASTGQVGGYTF. In nucleotides, the CDR3 is TGTGCCAGCACCGGACAGGTAGGAGGCTACACCTTC.

The V and J genes are TRBV7-9 and TRBJ1-2, with a possible D match to TRBD1 (5 bases). CDR1 and CDR2 from the germline V gene are SEHNR and FQNEAQ (reference sequence). Deletions cut 1 base from V and 4 bases from J, with 19 bases between. CDR3 length: 17 amino acids. In nucleotides, the CDR3 is TGTGCCAGCAGCTTAGAGACAGAGAGAGGATTAGTCTATGGCTACACCTTC. Its translation: CASSLETERGLVYGYTF.